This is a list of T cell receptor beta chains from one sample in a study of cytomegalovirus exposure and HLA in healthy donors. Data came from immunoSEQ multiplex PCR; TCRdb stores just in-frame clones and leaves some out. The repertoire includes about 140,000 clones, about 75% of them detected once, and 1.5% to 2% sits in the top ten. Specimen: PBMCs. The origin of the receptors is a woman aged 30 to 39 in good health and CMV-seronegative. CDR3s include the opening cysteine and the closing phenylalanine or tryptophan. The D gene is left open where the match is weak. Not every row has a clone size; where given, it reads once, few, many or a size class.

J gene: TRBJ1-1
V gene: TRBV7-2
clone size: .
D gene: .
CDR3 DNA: TGTGCCAGCAGCTTATGGGCGGACAGCGGGAACACTGAAGCTTTCTTT
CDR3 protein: CASSLWADSGNTEAFF

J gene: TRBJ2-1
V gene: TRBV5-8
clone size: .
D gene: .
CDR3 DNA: TGTGCCAGCAGCTTTCGGGGGATGTCCTACAATGAGCAGTTCTTC
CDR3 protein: CASSFRGMSYNEQFF

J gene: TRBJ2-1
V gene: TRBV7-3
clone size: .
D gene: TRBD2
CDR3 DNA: TGTGCCAGCAGCTTAAATCCCGGACTAGCGGGCAATGAGCAGTTCTTC
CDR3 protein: CASSLNPGLAGNEQFF

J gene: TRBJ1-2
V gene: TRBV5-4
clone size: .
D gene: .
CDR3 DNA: TGTGCCAGCAGCTTGACGGGGACTGATTATGGCTACACCTTC
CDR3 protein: CASSLTGTDYGYTF

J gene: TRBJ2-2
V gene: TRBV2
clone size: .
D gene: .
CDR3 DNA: TGTGCCAGCAGTTATTGGCAGGGGAACACCGGGGAGCTGTTTTTT
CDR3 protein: CASSYWQGNTGELFF

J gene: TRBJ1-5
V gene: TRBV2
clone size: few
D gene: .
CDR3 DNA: TGTGCCAGCACGTGGGGTTTTGGAGGGAATCAGCCCCAGCATTTT
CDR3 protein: CASTWGFGGNQPQHF

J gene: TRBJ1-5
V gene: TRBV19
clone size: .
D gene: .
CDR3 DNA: TGTGCCAGTTGCCTAGAGGGCGGACCGGCCGATCAGCCCCAGCATTTT
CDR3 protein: CASCLEGGPADQPQHF

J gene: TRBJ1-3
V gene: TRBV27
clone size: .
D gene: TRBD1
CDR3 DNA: TGTGCCAGCAGTCTAACAGGGGGTGCTGGAAACACCATATATTTT
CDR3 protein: CASSLTGGAGNTIYF

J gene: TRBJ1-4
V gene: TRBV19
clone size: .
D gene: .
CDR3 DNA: TGTGCCAGTAGTATAGCTGACAGGAATGAAAAACTGTTTTTT
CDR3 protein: CASSIADRNEKLFF

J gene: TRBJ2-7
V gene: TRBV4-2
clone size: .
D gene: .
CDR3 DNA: TGTGCCAGCAGCCATAAAGGGGGGGCCCACTACGAGCAGTACTTC
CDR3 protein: CASSHKGGAHYEQYF

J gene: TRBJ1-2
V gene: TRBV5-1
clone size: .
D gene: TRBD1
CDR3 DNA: TGCGCCAGCAGCTTAGTAGGGGGCTATGGCTATGGCTACACCTTC
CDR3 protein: CASSLVGGYGYGYTF

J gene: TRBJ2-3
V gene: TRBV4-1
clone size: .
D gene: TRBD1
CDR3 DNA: TGCGCCAGCAGCCAAGTTATCCCGGGACAGGGAATAGATACGCAGTATTTT
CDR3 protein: CASSQVIPGQGIDTQYF

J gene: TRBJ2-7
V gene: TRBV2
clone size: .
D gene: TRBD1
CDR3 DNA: TGTGCCAGCAGGGCCCCAGGGGGCTCCTACGAGCAGTACTTC
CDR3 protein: CASRAPGGSYEQYF

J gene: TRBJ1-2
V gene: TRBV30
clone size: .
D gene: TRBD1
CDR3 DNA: TGTGCCTGGTTCCTAGGGACAGGGGGAAGCGGACACTATGGCTACACCTTC
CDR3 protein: CAWFLGTGGSGHYGYTF

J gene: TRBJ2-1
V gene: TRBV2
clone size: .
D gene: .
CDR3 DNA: TGTGCCAGCACCGGGACAAACACCTACAATGAGCAGTTCTTC
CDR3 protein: CASTGTNTYNEQFF

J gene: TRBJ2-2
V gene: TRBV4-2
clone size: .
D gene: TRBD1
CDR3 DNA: TGTGCCAGCAGCCAAGCAGGACAGGATACCGGGGAGCTGTTTTTT
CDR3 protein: CASSQAGQDTGELFF

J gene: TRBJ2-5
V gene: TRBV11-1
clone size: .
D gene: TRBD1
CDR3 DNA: TGTGCCAGCAGCTTAGGCTTTTGGGACAGGAAAGAAGAGACCCAGTACTTC
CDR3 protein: CASSLGFWDRKEETQYF

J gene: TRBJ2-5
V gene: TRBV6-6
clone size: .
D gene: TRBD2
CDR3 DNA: TGTGCCAGCAGTTCCGGACTAGCGGGGAGCCAAGAGACCCAGTACTTC
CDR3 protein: CASSSGLAGSQETQYF

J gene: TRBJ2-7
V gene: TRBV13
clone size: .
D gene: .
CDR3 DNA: TGTGCCAGCAGCTTAGGGCGGTCCTACGAGCAGTACTTC
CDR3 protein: CASSLGRSYEQYF

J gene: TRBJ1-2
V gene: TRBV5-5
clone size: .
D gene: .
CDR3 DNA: TGTGCCAGCAGCTCGGGATCGGGTAACTATGGCTACACCTTC
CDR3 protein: CASSSGSGNYGYTF

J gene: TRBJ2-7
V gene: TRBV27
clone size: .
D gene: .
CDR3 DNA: TGTGCCAGCAGGGGAGGGGGGCGCGGGTCCGAGCAGTACTTC
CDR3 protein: CASRGGGRGSEQYF

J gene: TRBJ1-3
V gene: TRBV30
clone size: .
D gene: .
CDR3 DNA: TGTGCCTGGAGCCCACAGGGAAACACCATATATTTT
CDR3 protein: CAWSPQGNTIYF

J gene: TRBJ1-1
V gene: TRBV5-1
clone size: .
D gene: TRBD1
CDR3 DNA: TGCGCCAGCAGCTTGGCCGGGATTGGAGGGGGCTTGAACACTGAAGCTTTCTTT
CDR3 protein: CASSLAGIGGGLNTEAFF

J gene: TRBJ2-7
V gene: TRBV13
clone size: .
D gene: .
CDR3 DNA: TGTGCCAGCAGCTTAGGGCCGAGCTACGAGCAGTACTTC
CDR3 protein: CASSLGPSYEQYF

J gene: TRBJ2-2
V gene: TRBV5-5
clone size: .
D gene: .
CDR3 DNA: TGTGCCAGCAGCTTTGATTTGGGGCCCGGGGAGCTGTTTTTT
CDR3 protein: CASSFDLGPGELFF

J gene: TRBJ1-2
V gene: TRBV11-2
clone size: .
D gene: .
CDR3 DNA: TGTGCCAGCAGCTTAGAGGACAGCCTCCGACCTTCCTTC
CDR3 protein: CASSLEDSLRPSF

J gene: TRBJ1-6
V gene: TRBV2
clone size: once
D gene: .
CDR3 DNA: TGTGCCAGCAGTCTGGCGGCGCTGGCCCTCCACTTT
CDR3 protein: CASSLAALALHF